This T cell receptor beta chain was sequenced in a study of blood T cells in healthy people across ages. The CDR3 has 15 residues. Germline CDR1 reads SGHTA; CDR2 reads FQGNSA. V lost 2 bases and J lost 7, with 12 bases in between. The use of a sample-barcoded 5' primer and a J-beta primer mix characterized a second PCR of about 7 to 12 cycles. Each sample provided no less than 2.5 million CDR3-containing paired-end reads. One entry per CDR3 protein, called by TCRdb with MiXCR from the 5' RACE reads. Counted here are about 510,000 distinct CDR3 sequences, roughly a quarter occurring once; the ten biggest clones make up over 3.5%. This sample also belongs to another study, concerning T cells of mothers and their children.

Sequencing was done on a sample of blood. This chain joins TRBV7-2 and TRBJ1-6; no clear D gene. The receptor was isolated from a boy between 2 and 15 years old in good health. CDR3 DNA: TGTGCCAGCAGCTTATACACGAGTAGGAATTCACCCCTCCACTTT. Translation gives CASSLYTSRNSPLHF.